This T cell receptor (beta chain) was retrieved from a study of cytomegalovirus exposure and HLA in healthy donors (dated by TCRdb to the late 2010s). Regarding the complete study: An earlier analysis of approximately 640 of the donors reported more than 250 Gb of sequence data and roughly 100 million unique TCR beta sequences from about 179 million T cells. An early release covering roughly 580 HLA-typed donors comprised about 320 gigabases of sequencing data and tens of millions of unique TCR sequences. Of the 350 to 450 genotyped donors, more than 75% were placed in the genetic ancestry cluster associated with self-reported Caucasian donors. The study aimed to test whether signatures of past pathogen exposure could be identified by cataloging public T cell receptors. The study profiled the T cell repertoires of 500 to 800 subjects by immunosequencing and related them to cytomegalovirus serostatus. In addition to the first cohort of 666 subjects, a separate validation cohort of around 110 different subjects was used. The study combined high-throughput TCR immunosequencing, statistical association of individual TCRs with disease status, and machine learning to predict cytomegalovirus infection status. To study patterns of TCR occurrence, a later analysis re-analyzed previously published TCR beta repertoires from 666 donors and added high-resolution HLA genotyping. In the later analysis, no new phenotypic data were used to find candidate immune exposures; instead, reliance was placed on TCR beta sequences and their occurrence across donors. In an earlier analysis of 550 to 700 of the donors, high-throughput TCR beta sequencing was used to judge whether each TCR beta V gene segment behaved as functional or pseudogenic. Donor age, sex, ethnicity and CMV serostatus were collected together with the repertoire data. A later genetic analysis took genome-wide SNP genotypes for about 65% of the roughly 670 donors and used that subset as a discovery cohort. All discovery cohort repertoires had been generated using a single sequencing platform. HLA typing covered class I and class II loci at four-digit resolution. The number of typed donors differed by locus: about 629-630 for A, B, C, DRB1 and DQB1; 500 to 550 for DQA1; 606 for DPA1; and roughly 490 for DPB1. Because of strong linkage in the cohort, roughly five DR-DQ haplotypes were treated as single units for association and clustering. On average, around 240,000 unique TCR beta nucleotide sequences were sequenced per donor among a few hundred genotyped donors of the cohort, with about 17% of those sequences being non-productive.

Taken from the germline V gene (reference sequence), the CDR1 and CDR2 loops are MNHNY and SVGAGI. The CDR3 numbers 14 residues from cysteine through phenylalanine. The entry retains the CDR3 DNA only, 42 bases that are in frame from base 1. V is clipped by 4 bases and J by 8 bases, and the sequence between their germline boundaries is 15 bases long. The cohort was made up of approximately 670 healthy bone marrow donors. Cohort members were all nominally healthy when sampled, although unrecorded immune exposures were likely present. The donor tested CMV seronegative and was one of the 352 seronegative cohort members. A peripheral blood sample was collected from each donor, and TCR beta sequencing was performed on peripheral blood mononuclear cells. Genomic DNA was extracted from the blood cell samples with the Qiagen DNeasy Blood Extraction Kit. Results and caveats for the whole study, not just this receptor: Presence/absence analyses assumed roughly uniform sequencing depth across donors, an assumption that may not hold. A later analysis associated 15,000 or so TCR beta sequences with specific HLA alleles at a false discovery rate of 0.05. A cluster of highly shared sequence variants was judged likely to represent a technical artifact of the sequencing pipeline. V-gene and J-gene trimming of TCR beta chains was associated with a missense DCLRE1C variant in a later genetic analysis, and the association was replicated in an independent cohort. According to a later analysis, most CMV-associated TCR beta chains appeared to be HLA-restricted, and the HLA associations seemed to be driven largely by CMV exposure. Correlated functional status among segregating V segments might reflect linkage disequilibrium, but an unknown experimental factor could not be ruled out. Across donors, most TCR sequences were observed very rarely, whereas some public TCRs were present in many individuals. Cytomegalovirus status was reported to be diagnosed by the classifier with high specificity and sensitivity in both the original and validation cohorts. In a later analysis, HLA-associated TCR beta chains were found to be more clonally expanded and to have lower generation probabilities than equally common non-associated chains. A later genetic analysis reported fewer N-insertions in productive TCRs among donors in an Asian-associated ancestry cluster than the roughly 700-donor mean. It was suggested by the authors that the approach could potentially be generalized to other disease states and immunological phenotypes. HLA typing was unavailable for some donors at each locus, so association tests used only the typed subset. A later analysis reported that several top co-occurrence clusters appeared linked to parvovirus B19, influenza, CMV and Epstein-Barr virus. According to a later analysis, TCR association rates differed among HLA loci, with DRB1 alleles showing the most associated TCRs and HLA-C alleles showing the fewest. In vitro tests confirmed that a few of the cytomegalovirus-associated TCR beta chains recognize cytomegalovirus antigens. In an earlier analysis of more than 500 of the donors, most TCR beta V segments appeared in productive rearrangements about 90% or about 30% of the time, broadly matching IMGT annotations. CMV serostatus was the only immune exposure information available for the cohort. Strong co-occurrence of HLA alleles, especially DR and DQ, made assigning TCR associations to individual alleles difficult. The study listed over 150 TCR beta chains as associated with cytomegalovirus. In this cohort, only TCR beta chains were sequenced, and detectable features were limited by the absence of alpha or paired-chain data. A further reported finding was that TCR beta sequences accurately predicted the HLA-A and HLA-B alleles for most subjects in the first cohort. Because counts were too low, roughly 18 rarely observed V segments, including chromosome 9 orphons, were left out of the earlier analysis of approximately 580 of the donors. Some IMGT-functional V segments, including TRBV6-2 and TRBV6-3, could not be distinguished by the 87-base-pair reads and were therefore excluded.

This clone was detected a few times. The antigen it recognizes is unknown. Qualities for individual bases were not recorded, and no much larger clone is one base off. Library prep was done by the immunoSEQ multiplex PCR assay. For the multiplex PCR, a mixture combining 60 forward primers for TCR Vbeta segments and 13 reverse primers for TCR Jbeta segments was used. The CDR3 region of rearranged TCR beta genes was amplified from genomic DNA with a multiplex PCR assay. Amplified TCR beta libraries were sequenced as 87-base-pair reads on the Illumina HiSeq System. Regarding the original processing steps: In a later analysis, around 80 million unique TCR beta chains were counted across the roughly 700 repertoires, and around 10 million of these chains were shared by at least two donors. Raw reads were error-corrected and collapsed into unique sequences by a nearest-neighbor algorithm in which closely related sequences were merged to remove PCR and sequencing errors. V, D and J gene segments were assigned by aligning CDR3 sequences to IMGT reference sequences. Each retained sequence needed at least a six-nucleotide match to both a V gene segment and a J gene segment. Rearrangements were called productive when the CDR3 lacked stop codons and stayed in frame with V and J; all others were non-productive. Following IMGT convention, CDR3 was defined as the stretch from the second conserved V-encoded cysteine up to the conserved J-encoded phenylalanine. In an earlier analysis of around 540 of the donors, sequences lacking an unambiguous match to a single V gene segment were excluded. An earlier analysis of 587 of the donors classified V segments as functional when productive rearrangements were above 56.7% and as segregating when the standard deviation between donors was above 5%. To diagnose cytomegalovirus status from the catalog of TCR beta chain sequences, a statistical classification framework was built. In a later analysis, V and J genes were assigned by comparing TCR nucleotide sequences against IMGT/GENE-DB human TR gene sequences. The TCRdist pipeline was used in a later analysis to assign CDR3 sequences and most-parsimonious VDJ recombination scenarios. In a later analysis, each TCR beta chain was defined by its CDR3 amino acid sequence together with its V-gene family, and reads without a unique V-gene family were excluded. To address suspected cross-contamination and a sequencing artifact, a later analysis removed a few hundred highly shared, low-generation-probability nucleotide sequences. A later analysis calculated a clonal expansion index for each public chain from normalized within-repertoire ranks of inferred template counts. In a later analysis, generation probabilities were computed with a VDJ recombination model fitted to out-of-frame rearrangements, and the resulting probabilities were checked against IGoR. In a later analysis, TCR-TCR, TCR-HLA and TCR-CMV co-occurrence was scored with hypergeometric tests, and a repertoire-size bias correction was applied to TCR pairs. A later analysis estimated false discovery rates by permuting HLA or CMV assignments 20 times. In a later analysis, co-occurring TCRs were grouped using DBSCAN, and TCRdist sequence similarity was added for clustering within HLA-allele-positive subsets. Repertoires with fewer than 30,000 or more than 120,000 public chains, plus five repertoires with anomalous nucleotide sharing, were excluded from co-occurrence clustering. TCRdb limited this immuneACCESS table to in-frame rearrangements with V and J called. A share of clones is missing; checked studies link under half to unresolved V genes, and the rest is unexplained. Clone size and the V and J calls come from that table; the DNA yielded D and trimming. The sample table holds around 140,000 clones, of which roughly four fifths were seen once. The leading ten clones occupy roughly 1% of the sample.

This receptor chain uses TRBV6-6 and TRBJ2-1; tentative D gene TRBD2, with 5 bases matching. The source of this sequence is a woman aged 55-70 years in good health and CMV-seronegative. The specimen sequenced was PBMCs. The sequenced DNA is TGTGCCAGCAGTTCGGTTAAACTAGTCCATGAGCAGTTCTTC. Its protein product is CASSSVKLVHEQFF.